The source of this T cell receptor beta chain is a study of spatial heterogeneity in lung cancer. Time point defined: sample taken at primary tumor resection. Unsorted whole RNA from tumor, nontumor lung or frozen PBMC underwent sequencing. This clonotype has only a few counts. One entry per CDR3 protein, called by TCRdb with MiXCR from the 5' RACE reads. The sample has some 21,000 distinct CDR3 sequences, 4.6% seen once. This TCR derives from a male donor with early-stage non-small cell lung cancer. The sequencing here drew on PBMCs, taken at surgery.

The CDR3 region is CASSTRTGANAEAFF. CDR3 sequence (DNA): TGCGCCAGCAGCACCCGGACAGGGGCCAACGCTGAAGCTTTCTTT. The chain is built from TRBV5-1 and TRBJ1-1; 9 nucleotides match TRBD1. The CDR3 has 15 amino acids. Germline CDR1 and CDR2: SGHRS and YFSETQ. The V and J ends lost 4 bases and 6 bases, in that order; junction bases with no gene match: 10.